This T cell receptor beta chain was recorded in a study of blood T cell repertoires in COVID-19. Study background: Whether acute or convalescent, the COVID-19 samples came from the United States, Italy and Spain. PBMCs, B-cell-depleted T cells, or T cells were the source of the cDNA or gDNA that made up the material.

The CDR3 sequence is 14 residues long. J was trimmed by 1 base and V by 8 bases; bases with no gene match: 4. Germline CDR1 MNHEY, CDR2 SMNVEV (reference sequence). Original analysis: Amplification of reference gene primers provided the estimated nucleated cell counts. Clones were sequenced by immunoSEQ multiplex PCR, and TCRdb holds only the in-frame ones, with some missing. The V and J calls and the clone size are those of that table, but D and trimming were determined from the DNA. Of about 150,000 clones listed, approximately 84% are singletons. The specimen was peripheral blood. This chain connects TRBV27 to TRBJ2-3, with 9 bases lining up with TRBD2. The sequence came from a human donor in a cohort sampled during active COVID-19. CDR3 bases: TGTGCCAGCTTGCGCGGGGGGGGCACAGATACGCAGTATTTT. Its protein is CASLRGGGTDTQYF.